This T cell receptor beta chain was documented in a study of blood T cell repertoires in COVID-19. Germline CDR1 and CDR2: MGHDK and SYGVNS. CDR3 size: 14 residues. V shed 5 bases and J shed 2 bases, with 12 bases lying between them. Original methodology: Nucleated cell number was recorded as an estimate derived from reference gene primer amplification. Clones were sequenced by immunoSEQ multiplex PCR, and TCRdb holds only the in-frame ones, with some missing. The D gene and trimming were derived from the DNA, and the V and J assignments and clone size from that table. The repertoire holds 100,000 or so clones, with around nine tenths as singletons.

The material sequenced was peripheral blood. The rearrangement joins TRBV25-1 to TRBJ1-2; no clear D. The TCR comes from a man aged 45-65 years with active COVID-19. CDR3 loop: CASSKVEANYGYTF. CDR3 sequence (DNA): TGTGCCAGCAGTAAAGTCGAAGCGAACTATGGCTACACCTTC.